These 31 T cell receptor beta chains were sequenced from one sample in a study of T cell changes during pregnancy in multiple sclerosis. The data were produced by immunoSEQ multiplex PCR, yet TCRdb's version contains in-frame clones alone and is incomplete. Of around 34,000 clones detected, 90% appear once; the ten largest clones hold over 0.45%. The input for sequencing was CD4+ T cells from peripheral blood mononuclear cells, taken in the second trimester of pregnancy. The receptor source for this set is a female donor with multiple sclerosis, enrolled in a pregnancy study.

This clone was picked up a small number of times. This chain joins TRBV7-9 and TRBJ2-1; D unclear. Trimming removed 2 bases from V and 10 bases from J, with 12 bases in between. This CDR3 is built from 13 residues. CDR1 is SEHNR and CDR2 is FQNEAQ in the germline V gene (reference sequence). CDR3 residues: CASSLMVSAEQFF. CDR3 nucleotides: TGTGCCAGCAGCTTAATGGTAAGCGCGGAGCAGTTCTTC.

This chain uses TRBV2 with TRBJ1-2; no reliable D call. Germline CDR1 reads SNHLY; CDR2 reads FYNNEI. V was pared by 2 bases and J by 4 bases, with 8 bases between. This CDR3 spans 13 amino acids. The CDR3 DNA reads as TGTGCCAGCAGTGAACCGGGTTTCTATGGCTACACCTTC. This translates into CASSEPGFYGYTF.

This clone was seen only once. This rearrangement joins TRBV28 to TRBJ2-5; D is possibly TRBD2 (6 bases). The CDR3 runs 14 residues. The V end lost 7 bases, the J end lost 5 bases, and 17 bases lay between the germline ends. Germline V gives CDR1 MDHEN, CDR2 SYDVKM. DNA for the CDR3: TGTGCCAGCATCAACGGGGGTTCCAGGGAGACCCAGTACTTC. It specifies CASINGGSRETQYF.

The gene calls are TRBV2 and TRBJ1-2, with D possibly TRBD1 on 5 matching bases. From germline, CDR1 is SNHLY and CDR2 FYNNEI. This CDR3 spans 15 amino acids. Between the trimmed V and J ends, which lost 4 bases and 3 bases, there was a span of 15 bases. CDR3 coding DNA: TGTGCCAGCAGTGGTCTCGGGGGGGTAGACTATGGCTACACCTTC. As protein: CASSGLGGVDYGYTF. Full variable domain (remainder filled in from reference TRBV2 and TRBJ1-2): EPEVTQTPSHQVTQMGQEVILRCVPISNHLYFYWYRQILGQKVEFLVSFYNNEISEKSEIFDDQFSVERPDGSNFTLKIRSTKLEDSAMYFCASSGLGGVDYGYTFGSGTRLTVV.

The chain uses TRBV6-4 and TRBJ2-1; 7 bases align to TRBD2. V trimming: 5 bases; J trimming: 8 bases; junction bases outside the gene matches: 9. Germline V gene data show CDR1 as MRHNA and CDR2 as SNTAGT. The CDR3 is made up of 14 amino acids. In nucleotides, the CDR3 is TGTGCCAGCAGTCCGGGAGCGGGACGGGATGAGCAGTTCTTC. Protein: CASSPGAGRDEQFF.

The V and J genes are TRBV13 and TRBJ2-1, with 8 nucleotides matching TRBD2. Trimming at V came to 8 bases and at J to 2 bases, leaving 8 bases not matched to a gene. The CDR3 consists of 15 residues. CDR1 PRHDT and CDR2 FYEKMQ come from the germline V gene (reference sequence). In DNA form, the CDR3 reads TGTGCCAGCGTAGAGGCGGGAGGACCCTACAATGAGCAGTTCTTC. Amino acids: CASVEAGGPYNEQFF. Full variable domain (missing parts from reference TRBV13 and TRBJ2-1): AAGVIQSPRHLIKEKRETATLKCYPIPRHDTVYWYQQGPGQDPQFLISFYEKMQSDKGSIPDRFSAQQFSDYHSELNMSSLELGDSALYFCASVEAGGPYNEQFFGPGTRLTVL.

The chain recombines TRBV29-1 with TRBJ2-7; D is perhaps TRBD1 (7 bases). Trimming took off 5 bases at V and 1 base at J, with 15 bases between the two ends. The CDR3 runs to 14 residues. Per the germline V gene, CDR1 is SQVTM and CDR2 is ANQGSEA. The CDR3 bases are TGCAGCGTTTTTTCCCAGGGGGGATCCTACGAGCAGTACTTC. It codes for CSVFSQGGSYEQYF.

The gene calls are TRBV6-6 and TRBJ2-1, with 10 nucleotides matching TRBD2. J gave up 7 bases and V 5 bases, and 11 bases lay outside the gene matches. Germline V gene sequence: CDR1 MNHNY, CDR2 SVGAGI (reference sequence). The CDR3 contains 16 residues. As DNA, the CDR3 is TGTGCCAGCAGTGGGAATCTAGCGGGAGTGGGTAATGAGCAGTTCTTC. This translates into CASSGNLAGVGNEQFF.

The rearrangement uses TRBV5-1 and TRBJ2-3, with TRBD2 matching over 10 bases. In germline, CDR1 is SGHRS, CDR2 YFSETQ. There are 16 residues in the CDR3. V was pared by 0 bases and J by 5 bases, with 6 bases of the junction left unmatched. CDR3 in DNA: TGCGCCAGCAGCTTGGCCCTAGCGGGAGTCGGAGATACGCAGTATTTT. Protein sequence: CASSLALAGVGDTQYF.

The rearrangement links TRBV19 to TRBJ1-4; unclear D gene. The germline V gene has CDR1 LNHDA and CDR2 SQIVND (reference sequence). The V end was cut by 7 bases, the J end by 1 base, with 7 bases between. The CDR3 sequence is 13 residues long. This chain's CDR3 is CASTYRTNEKLFF. The CDR3 coding sequence is TGTGCCAGTACGTACAGAACTAATGAAAAACTGTTTTTT.

V usage is TRBV9 and J usage is TRBJ2-3; 10 bases are shared with TRBD2. Germline-derived CDR1 and CDR2 are SGDLS and YYNGEE. The ends lost 3 bases at V and 1 base at J; junction bases unmatched: 8. This CDR3 is built from 17 residues. CDR3 coding DNA: TGTGCCAGCAGCGCTTTAGCGGGAGGAGGAGGCACAGATACGCAGTATTTT. Translated, it gives CASSALAGGGGTDTQYF.

CDR3 loop: CASSVDGGVMDGYTF. The CDR3 region has the DNA TGTGCCAGCAGCGTAGACGGGGGGGTAATGGATGGCTACACCTTC. The chain uses TRBV9 and TRBJ1-2, with D perhaps TRBD1 (5 bases). This CDR3 comprises 15 residues. Trimming removed 0 bases from V and 6 bases from J, with 15 bases in between. Germline CDR1 reads SGDLS; CDR2 reads YYNGEE.

The chain uses TRBV19 and TRBJ1-2; no reliable D call. Germline V lookup: CDR1 LNHDA, CDR2 SQIVND (reference sequence). Trimming pared 3 bases from V and 2 bases from J, leaving 7 bases between. The length of the CDR3 is 13 residues. Here the CDR3 reads CASSIAGNYGYTF. The CDR3 region has the DNA TGTGCCAGTAGTATTGCGGGAAACTATGGCTACACCTTC.

The J gene is TRBJ2-5, the V gene TRBV7-2, with D maybe TRBD1 (6 bases). The CDR3 runs to 15 residues. Trimming removed 2 bases from V and 0 bases from J, with 10 bases in between. The germline V gene has CDR1 SGHTA and CDR2 FQGNSA. The CDR3 DNA follows: TGTGCCAGCAGCTTAAGACAGGCCTACCAAGAGACCCAGTACTTC. Protein product: CASSLRQAYQETQYF.

In the case of this clone: A read error may account for a junction end that differs from germline. This chain links TRBV7-7 with TRBJ2-1; TRBD2 might be the D (6 bases). The germline V gene has CDR1 SSHAT and CDR2 FNYEAQ (reference sequence). This CDR3 is built from 14 residues. For the CDR3, the DNA is TGTGCTAGCAGCTTGGCGGGATCCTACAATGAGCAGTTCTTC. Residues: CASSLAGSYNEQFF. Together with reference TRBV7-7 and TRBJ2-1, the CDR3 gives the full variable domain: GAGVSQSPRYKVTKRGQDVTLRCDPISSHATLYWYQQALGQGPEFLTYFNYEAQPDKSGLPSDRFSAERPEGSISTLTIQRTEQRDSAMYRCASSLAGSYNEQFFGPGTRLTVL.

The rearrangement links TRBV19 to TRBJ2-7; D possibly corresponds to TRBD1 (6 bases). This CDR3 has 14 amino acids. In germline, CDR1 is LNHDA, CDR2 SQIVND (reference sequence). Trimming pared 3 bases from V and 2 bases from J, leaving 11 bases between. CDR3 loop: CASSIGGGPYEQYF. In DNA, the CDR3 is TGTGCCAGTAGTATTGGGGGCGGCCCCTACGAGCAGTACTTC.

The chain links TRBV7-2 to TRBJ1-2, with TRBD1 identical over 7 bases. The germline gives CDR1 SGHTA, CDR2 FQGNSA. The CDR3 extends over 16 amino acids. The V segment lost 1 base and the J segment 5 bases; nucleotides outside the gene matches: 10. The CDR3 bases are TGTGCCAGCAGCTTAGGGGGGGCAGGGGGTAGTTATGGCTACACCTTC. Protein product: CASSLGGAGGSYGYTF.

The chain joins TRBV19 to TRBJ1-2, with a weak D call TRBD1 (5 bases). The CDR3 runs 14 residues. Germline CDR1 LNHDA, CDR2 SQIVND (reference sequence). V was pared by 5 bases and J by 5 bases, with 15 bases between. DNA of the CDR3: TGTGCCAGTAGTCTCGGACACGGCTATTATGGCTACACCTTC. Its protein is CASSLGHGYYGYTF.

The chain employs TRBV9 and TRBJ2-5; 10 nucleotides agree with TRBD2. Germline V gene sequence: CDR1 SGDLS, CDR2 YYNGEE. The CDR3 is made up of 16 amino acids. Trimming cost V 0 bases and J 7 bases; bases outside gene matches: 9. The chain's CDR3 is CASSVDLAGAKGTQYF. CDR3 coding DNA: TGTGCCAGCAGCGTAGACCTAGCGGGAGCGAAAGGGACCCAGTACTTC.

This clone was detected only once. The rearrangement links TRBV6-6 to TRBJ2-1; D is ambiguous. Trimming removed 7 bases at V and 4 bases at J, with 17 bases between. This CDR3 contains 15 residues. Germline CDR1 MNHNY, CDR2 SVGAGI (reference sequence). Written as DNA, the CDR3 is TGTGCCAGCATAACCTCCCCGCGAGCTTACAATGAGCAGTTCTTC. Its protein product is CASITSPRAYNEQFF.

This clone was found once. V and J are TRBV18 and TRBJ1-4; 7 nucleotides align to TRBD1. The CDR3 is 15 amino acids. The germline CDR1 and CDR2 sequences are KGHSH and LQKENI. The junction had 9 bases not matched to a gene; V was cut back by 3 bases and J by 8 bases. This CDR3 reads CASSPEQGNKEKLFF. In DNA form, the CDR3 reads TGTGCCAGCTCACCGGAACAGGGGAATAAGGAAAAACTGTTTTTT. Complete variable domain (other parts from reference TRBV18 and TRBJ1-4): NAGVMQNPRHLVRRRGQEARLRCSPMKGHSHVYWYRQLPEEGLKFMVYLQKENIIDESGMPKERFSAEFPKEGPSILRIQQVVRGDSAAYFCASSPEQGNKEKLFFGSGTQLSVL.

This chain links TRBV5-4 with TRBJ2-1, with 10 bases that match TRBD2. V gave up 0 bases and J gave up 9 bases; unmatched junction bases: 9. The CDR3 totals 16 residues. Per the germline V gene, CDR1 is SGHNT and CDR2 is YYREEE (reference sequence). CDR3 DNA sequence: TGTGCCAGCAGCTTGGTTCCTAGCGGGAGTACTAGTGAGCAGTTCTTC. This translates into CASSLVPSGSTSEQFF. The full variable domain, with the rest looked up from reference TRBV5-4 and TRBJ2-1, is ETGVTQSPTHLIKTRGQQVTLRCSSQSGHNTVSWYQQALGQGPQFIFQYYREEENGRGNFPPRFSGLQFPNYSSELNVNALELDDSALYLCASSLVPSGSTSEQFFGPGTRLTVL.

This chain joins TRBV5-1 and TRBJ1-2; 7 bases are shared with TRBD1. This CDR3 contains 17 residues. J was trimmed by 5 bases and V by 2 bases; bases with no gene match: 15. Germline V gene data show CDR1 as SGHRS and CDR2 as YFSETQ. CDR3 loop: CASSFPWTGSGRYGYTF. In nucleotides, the CDR3 is TGCGCCAGCAGCTTCCCCTGGACAGGTTCGGGGAGGTATGGCTACACCTTC.

This rearrangement joins TRBV6-5 to TRBJ1-2, with a tentative D call TRBD1 (6 bases). The germline gives CDR1 MNHEY, CDR2 SVGAGI. The V and J ends lost 3 bases and 4 bases respectively, with 12 bases between them. The CDR3 length is 14 residues. The CDR3 sequence: CASSYLQGTYGYTF. In nucleotides, the CDR3 is TGTGCCAGCAGTTATCTACAGGGAACCTATGGCTACACCTTC.

This clone was recorded a few times. This chain connects TRBV5-1 to TRBJ2-2; 13 nucleotides line up with TRBD2. Per germline, CDR1 SGHRS and CDR2 YFSETQ. The CDR3 extends over 16 amino acids. V lost 4 bases, J lost 4 bases, and 4 bases stayed unmatched. CDR3 amino acids: CASSVGLAGATGELFF. The CDR3 bases are TGCGCCAGCAGCGTCGGACTAGCGGGAGCCACCGGGGAGCTGTTTTTT.

V and J are TRBV1 and TRBJ2-1; the D segment call TRBD2 is taken from the table without a DNA check. TRBV1 is marked as a pseudogene. This CDR3 contains 13 residues. The CDR3 DNA is TGCACCAGCAGCCAAGGAGGTCCCAATGAGCAGTTCTTC. This translates into CTSSQGGPNEQFF.

The DNA for the CDR3 is TGTGCCAGCAGTTCGCCCAGCGGGAGGGTCTACGAGCAGTACTTC. Its protein product is CASSSPSGRVYEQYF. The chain joins TRBV27 to TRBJ2-7; TRBD2 matches 10 bases. This CDR3 region has 15 residues. Trimming removed 4 bases from V and 3 bases from J; junction bases left unmatched: 6. From germline, CDR1 is MNHEY and CDR2 SMNVEV (reference sequence).

V is TRBV6-6 and J is TRBJ1-1, with D possibly TRBD1 on 6 matching bases. The CDR3 has 16 amino acids. Germline V gene data show CDR1 as MNHNY and CDR2 as SVGAGI (reference sequence). The V gene lost 4 bases and the J gene lost 0 bases, with 15 bases spanning the gap. The CDR3 sequence is CASSSGQGTVNTEAFF. CDR3 bases: TGTGCCAGCAGTTCTGGCCAGGGGACGGTGAACACTGAAGCTTTCTTT.

The J gene is TRBJ2-7, the V gene TRBV19; TRBD2 agrees at 7 bases. This CDR3 region has 15 residues. Unmatched junction bases numbered 4, after V lost 0 bases and J lost 2 bases. CDR1 is LNHDA, CDR2 SQIVND, per germline (reference sequence). The CDR3 DNA follows: TGTGCCAGTAGTATAGAGAGCGGGATACCCTACGAGCAGTACTTC. Protein product: CASSIESGIPYEQYF.

The CDR3 nucleotides read TGTGCCAGCAGCTTGGGGGCGGTGGGCCTCTCTGGGGCCAACGTCCTGACTTTC. Its translation is CASSLGAVGLSGANVLTF. J is TRBJ2-6 and V is TRBV7-9; TRBD1 is a possible D gene (6 bases). Trimming pared 3 bases from V and 0 bases from J, leaving 15 bases between. The CDR3 totals 18 residues. From germline, CDR1 is SEHNR and CDR2 FQNEAQ (reference sequence). Complete variable domain (other parts from reference TRBV7-9 and TRBJ2-6): DTGVSQNPRHKITKRGQNVTFRCDPISEHNRLYWYRQTLGQGPEFLTYFQNEAQLEKSRLLSDRFSAERPKGSFSTLEIQRTEQGDSAMYLCASSLGAVGLSGANVLTFGAGSRLTVL.

This chain links TRBV5-1 with TRBJ2-7; 7 bases agree with TRBD1. With 4 bases clipped from V and 4 bases from J, the junction kept 8 bases outside the gene matches. The CDR3 extends over 14 amino acids. Germline values: CDR1 SGHRS, CDR2 YFSETQ. CDR3 DNA: TGCGCCAGCAGCCCCGACAGGGTAGGTTACGAGCAGTACTTC. Its protein is CASSPDRVGYEQYF.